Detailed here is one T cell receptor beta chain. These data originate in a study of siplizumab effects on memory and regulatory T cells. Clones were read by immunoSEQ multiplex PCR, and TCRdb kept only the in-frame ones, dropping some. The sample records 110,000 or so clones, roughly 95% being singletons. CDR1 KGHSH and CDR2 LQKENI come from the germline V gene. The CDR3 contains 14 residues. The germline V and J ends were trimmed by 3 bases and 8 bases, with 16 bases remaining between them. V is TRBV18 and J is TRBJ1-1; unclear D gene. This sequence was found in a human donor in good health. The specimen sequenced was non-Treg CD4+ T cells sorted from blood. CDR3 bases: TGTGCCAGCTCACCGGTCGCCGGTGCGACGGAAGCTTTCTTT. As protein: CASSPVAGATEAFF.